Presented here are 29 T cell receptor beta chains from one specimen sequenced in a study of shared clonotypes between healthy human individuals. The repertoire was sequenced with immunoSEQ multiplex PCR; TCRdb's copy has only in-frame clones and lacks some. Here the sample spans roughly 1,100,000 clones, roughly 70% being singletons. The sample taken for sequencing was memory CD4+ T cells sorted from blood. Subset specified: CD45RA-negative fraction. Receptors originate from a man aged 18 to 30 in good health.

In this sample, this clone turned up a few times. The J gene is TRBJ1-1, the V gene TRBV6-6, with unresolved D. The CDR3 spans 14 residues. Deletions cut 2 bases from V and 1 base from J, with 8 bases between. CDR1 is MNHNY and CDR2 is SVGAGI in the germline V gene (reference sequence). The CDR3 DNA reads as TGTGCCAGCAGTTACCTGAGTGGGAACACTGAAGCTTTCTTT. This encodes CASSYLSGNTEAFF.

The genes are TRBV6-5 and TRBJ1-1; 7 nucleotides match TRBD1. Germline-derived CDR1 and CDR2 are MNHEY and SVGAGI. The ends lost 0 bases at V and 6 bases at J; junction bases unmatched: 7. The CDR3 totals 15 residues. CDR3 nucleotide sequence: TGTGCCAGCAGTTACTCTCCAGGGGGGGAATCTGAAGCTTTCTTT. Translating it yields CASSYSPGGESEAFF.

The V and J genes are TRBV9 and TRBJ2-2; possibly TRBD1 for D (6 bases). The CDR3 has 17 residues. Germline CDR1 is SGDLS and CDR2 is YYNGEE. The V end lost 2 bases, the J end lost 4 bases, and 18 bases lay between the germline ends. CDR3 sequence: CASSVGAEWGRTGELFF. The CDR3 region has the DNA TGTGCCAGCAGCGTTGGGGCCGAGTGGGGGCGCACCGGGGAGCTGTTTTTT.

This clone appeared once. The CDR3 DNA sequence: TGTGCCAGCAGCGAAGGGGGCTCCCAGGGGAATTCACCCCTCCACTTT. It is translated as CASSEGGSQGNSPLHF. V is TRBV9 and J is TRBJ1-6, with 7 bases lining up with TRBD1. CDR1 SGDLS and CDR2 YYNGEE come from the germline V gene. V trimming: 3 bases; J trimming: 7 bases; junction bases outside the gene matches: 10. This CDR3 region has 16 residues.

Notes on this clone: Mismatch with germline at one junction end may stem from a read error. V and J are TRBV5-4 and TRBJ1-1; D perhaps matches TRBD1 (6 bases). The CDR3 consists of 15 residues. Germline V gives CDR1 SGHNT, CDR2 YYREEE (reference sequence). For the CDR3, the DNA is TGTGCCAGCAGCTTGAAACTCTCTGGGGACACGGAAGCTTTCTTT. Protein: CASSLKLSGDTEAFF. Combining the CDR3 with reference TRBV5-4 and TRBJ1-1 gives the whole variable domain ETGVTQSPTHLIKTRGQQVTLRCSSQSGHNTVSWYQQALGQGPQFIFQYYREEENGRGNFPPRFSGLQFPNYSSELNVNALELDDSALYLCASSLKLSGDTEAFFGQGTRLTVV.

The V and J genes are TRBV5-6 and TRBJ1-6; TRBD1 matches at 8 bases. CDR1 and CDR2 from the germline V gene are SGHDT and YYEEEE. J was trimmed by 9 bases and V by 6 bases; bases with no gene match: 8. The CDR3 extends over 14 amino acids. The CDR3 DNA sequence: TGTGCCAGCAAAGACTTACAGGGGGGTTCACCCCTCCACTTT. Translating gives CASKDLQGGSPLHF.

The chain is built from TRBV6-6 and TRBJ1-6; no clear D. The germline CDR1 and CDR2 sequences are MNHNY and SVGAGI (reference sequence). The V gene lost 3 bases and the J gene lost 7 bases, with 10 bases spanning the gap. The CDR3 runs to 14 residues. CDR3 sequence (DNA): TGTGCCAGCAGTTATCAGGAGGTGAATTCACCCCTCCACTTT. This codes for CASSYQEVNSPLHF.

The chain links TRBV7-3 to TRBJ2-3; D is uncertain. CDR1 and CDR2 from the germline V gene are SGHTA and FQGTGA. This CDR3 is 13 amino acids long. Trimming took 5 bases from V and 1 from J, leaving 7 bases between them. The CDR3 DNA reads TGTGCCAGCAGCCGGACCCGCACAGATACGCAGTATTTT. It specifies CASSRTRTDTQYF.

Comments on this clone: This CDR3 is also generated by other DNA sequences in the sample. The J gene is TRBJ2-7, the V gene TRBV7-2, with 11 bases aligning to TRBD2. Germline CDR1 SGHTA, CDR2 FQGNSA. CDR3 length equals 15 residues. The ends lost 3 bases at V and 2 bases at J; junction bases unmatched: 3. The CDR3 DNA sequence: TGTGCCAGCAGCTTTAGACTAGCGGGGACCTACGAGCAGTACTTC. Its translation is CASSFRLAGTYEQYF.

The CDR3 bases are TGTGCCAGCAGTTGGCAGCGGGAGGGGACCCAGTACTTC. Protein product: CASSWQREGTQYF. The rearrangement joins TRBV6-6 to TRBJ2-5; 10 bases map to TRBD2. Germline values: CDR1 MNHNY, CDR2 SVGAGI (reference sequence). V trimming: 4 bases; J trimming: 7 bases; junction bases outside the gene matches: 3. The CDR3 runs to 13 residues.

This chain uses TRBV5-6 with TRBJ1-1; tentative D call: TRBD1 (5 bases). Trimming took off 2 bases at V and 4 bases at J, with 12 bases between the two ends. The length of the CDR3 is 14 residues. CDR1 SGHDT and CDR2 YYEEEE come from the germline V gene. The CDR3 coding sequence is TGTGCCAGCAGCTTTCTAATAGGGGTCACTGAAGCTTTCTTT. As protein: CASSFLIGVTEAFF.

As regards this clone: The junction departs from the called germline gene at one end, perhaps through a read error. V is TRBV9 and J is TRBJ1-1; a weak D match, TRBD1 (6 bases). The CDR3 totals 14 residues. Germline V gene sequence: CDR1 SGDLS, CDR2 YYNGEE. The CDR3 sequence: CARSLGGGITEAFF. CDR3 in DNA: TGTGCCCGCAGCCTCGGGGGGGGCATAACTGAAGCTTTCTTT.

V and J are TRBV20-1 and TRBJ2-5; TRBD2 might be the D (6 bases). The CDR3 is 11 residues long. The V gene lost 6 bases and the J gene lost 6 bases, with 11 bases spanning the gap. Germline CDR1 is DFQATT and CDR2 is SNEGSKA (reference sequence). The CDR3 nucleotides read TGCAGTGCGCGACTAGACAAGACCCAGTACTTC. Translated, it gives CSARLDKTQYF.

The V and J genes are TRBV5-4 and TRBJ2-2; 7 bases fit TRBD1. V was pared by 0 bases and J by 1 base, with 6 bases of the junction left unmatched. Germline V lookup: CDR1 SGHNT, CDR2 YYREEE (reference sequence). The CDR3 sequence is 17 residues long. CDR3 DNA: TGTGCCAGCAGCTTGGGGACAGGACCCATGAACACCGGGGAGCTGTTTTTT. This sequence encodes CASSLGTGPMNTGELFF.

This clone was counted between two and nine times. The CDR3 spells CASTRDSQNTEAFF. The CDR3 nucleotides are TGTGCCAGCACCAGGGACAGCCAGAACACTGAAGCTTTCTTT. V and J are TRBV6-1 and TRBJ1-1, with TRBD1 matching 7 bases. The CDR3 runs to 14 residues. CDR1 is MNHNS and CDR2 is SASEGT in the germline V gene. Trimming cost V 7 bases and J 1 base; bases outside gene matches: 6.

The V call is TRBV7-9, the J call TRBJ1-2, with 7 bases aligning to TRBD1. The CDR3 sequence is 16 residues long. J was trimmed by 2 bases and V by 5 bases; bases with no gene match: 11. Germline values: CDR1 SEHNR, CDR2 FQNEAQ (reference sequence). The CDR3 region has the DNA TGTGCCAGCAGCCCCGGGGGGGTAGGGGGCAACTATGGCTACACCTTC. Protein: CASSPGGVGGNYGYTF.

The J gene is TRBJ2-1, the V gene TRBV25-1; weak D call: TRBD2 (5 bases). CDR1 and CDR2 (germline): MGHDK, SYGVNS. The CDR3 spans 16 residues. The V end was cut by 2 bases, the J end by 0 bases, with 11 bases between. This CDR3 is CASSEPGRGSYNEQFF. CDR3 in DNA: TGTGCCAGCAGTGAACCAGGACGGGGCTCCTACAATGAGCAGTTCTTC.

The CDR3 bases are TGTGCCAGCAGCTCCAGACTAGCGCGGACCCCGGAGACCCAGTACTTC. It translates to CASSSRLARTPETQYF. The chain uses TRBV5-4 and TRBJ2-5, with 8 bases matching TRBD2. Losses at the gene ends were 3 bases for V and 5 bases for J; bases not matched to a gene: 12. The CDR3 sequence is 16 residues long. Germline loops: CDR1 SGHNT, CDR2 YYREEE (reference sequence).

This chain connects TRBV6-6 to TRBJ1-2; TRBD1 might be the D (5 bases). Between the trimmed V and J ends, which lost 5 bases and 7 bases, there was a span of 20 bases. Germline V gene lookup returns CDR1 MNHNY and CDR2 SVGAGI (reference sequence). The CDR3 length is 15 residues. CDR3 in amino acids: CASSDRTGGLVGYTF. The CDR3 coding sequence is TGTGCCAGCAGTGACCGGACGGGGGGACTGGTTGGCTACACCTTC.

The rearrangement uses TRBV6-1 and TRBJ1-3; D not certain. Germline V gene data show CDR1 as MNHNS and CDR2 as SASEGT. CDR3 length: 15 amino acids. V shed 2 bases and J shed 0 bases, with 8 bases lying between them. This chain's CDR3 is CASSEIPISGNTIYF. CDR3 nucleotide sequence: TGTGCCAGCAGTGAAATTCCCATCTCTGGAAACACCATATATTTT.

With regard to this clone: Other DNA sequences in the same sample also yield this CDR3. The genes are TRBV19 and TRBJ2-5; tentative D call: TRBD1 (6 bases). The germline V gene has CDR1 LNHDA and CDR2 SQIVND (reference sequence). CDR3 length equals 14 residues. Trimming took 5 bases from V and 2 from J, leaving 12 bases between them. The CDR3 spells CASSPPGQQETQYF. In DNA, the CDR3 is TGTGCCAGTAGTCCACCGGGACAACAAGAGACCCAGTACTTC.

V usage is TRBV7-2 and J usage is TRBJ2-5; 14 nucleotides align to TRBD2. Germline V gene lookup returns CDR1 SGHTA and CDR2 FQGNSA. Germline trimming cut 5 bases from V and 5 bases from J; bases unmatched to any gene: 10. There are 17 residues in the CDR3. The CDR3 nucleotides read TGTGCCAGCAGCCCCCCGGGACTAGCGGGAGTAAAGGAGACCCAGTACTTC. This gives the protein CASSPPGLAGVKETQYF.

V and J are TRBV6-5 and TRBJ2-5; 7 bases agree with TRBD1. This CDR3 has 14 residues. CDR1 and CDR2 from the germline V gene are MNHEY and SVGAGI. The V segment lost 6 bases and the J segment 4 bases; nucleotides outside the gene matches: 8. CDR3 amino acids: CASRERGRTETQYF. In DNA, the CDR3 is TGTGCCAGCAGAGAAAGGGGGCGCACAGAGACCCAGTACTTC.

The chain links TRBV7-8 to TRBJ2-7; possibly TRBD1 or TRBD2 for D (5 bases each). Per germline, CDR1 SGHVS and CDR2 FQNEAQ. CDR3 length: 13 amino acids. Trimming left V 1 base short and J 5 bases short, with 9 bases between. The DNA for the CDR3 is TGTGCCAGCAGCTTAGTTCGGGGCCACGAGCAGTACTTC. It encodes CASSLVRGHEQYF.

The chain joins TRBV9 to TRBJ2-7; D gene uncertain. The germline V and J ends were trimmed by 0 bases and 0 bases, with 13 bases remaining between them. The V gene's germline CDR1 is SGDLS and CDR2 YYNGEE. This CDR3 contains 16 residues. This chain's CDR3 is CASSVGPASSSYEQYF. Written as DNA, the CDR3 is TGTGCCAGCAGCGTAGGGCCAGCGTCGAGCTCCTACGAGCAGTACTTC.

J is TRBJ2-2 and V is TRBV11-2, with a possible D match to TRBD2 (5 bases). The CDR3 runs to 12 residues. CDR1 and CDR2 (germline): SGHAT, FQNNGV. The V gene lost 4 bases and the J gene lost 7 bases, with 7 bases spanning the gap. This CDR3 is CASSSSGGELFF. The CDR3 region has the DNA TGTGCCAGCAGCTCGAGCGGCGGGGAGCTGTTTTTT.

A few counts support this clone. The rearrangement joins TRBV30 to TRBJ1-5; D remains ambiguous. Trimming took off 1 base at V and 5 bases at J, with 6 bases between the two ends. Looked up from germline, CDR1 is GTSNPN and CDR2 is SVGIG (reference sequence). The CDR3 extends over 12 amino acids. The CDR3 sequence: CAWSGADQPQHF. In nucleotides, the CDR3 is TGTGCCTGGAGTGGAGCTGATCAGCCCCAGCATTTT.

The chain couples TRBV27 to TRBJ2-7, with 7 positions matching TRBD2. Germline V gene lookup returns CDR1 MNHEY and CDR2 SMNVEV (reference sequence). This CDR3 spans 15 amino acids. Trimming cost V 5 bases and J 1 base; bases outside gene matches: 8. CDR3 bases: TGTGCCAGCAGTCCGGGGGGTACCCTATCCTACGAGCAGTACTTC. Translating it yields CASSPGGTLSYEQYF.

The V call is TRBV11-2, the J call TRBJ1-3; possibly TRBD1 for D (6 bases). With 5 bases removed from V and 0 bases from J, the gap between germline ends came to 14 bases. Germline loops: CDR1 SGHAT, CDR2 FQNNGV. CDR3 length equals 16 residues. This CDR3 is CASSPGQFLSGNTIYF. In nucleotides, the CDR3 is TGTGCCAGCAGCCCCGGACAGTTCCTCTCTGGAAACACCATATATTTT.